The rows below give T cell receptor beta chains drawn from one sample of a study of human T cells and chemical hapten exposure. TCRdb re-called the RACE reads with MiXCR, one entry per CDR3 protein. This sample has 100,000 to 150,000 distinct CDR3 sequences, with around 11% found just once. The sequencing here drew on whole blood, taken in connection with sensitization to the hapten diphenylcyclopropenone (DPC). Receptors originate from a woman between 50 and 59 years old with alopecia areata. Some clones in this sample may be carry-over from other donors' samples. Both conserved end residues are part of each CDR3. A D gene is named only where the DNA matches it firmly. Only some rows state a clone size, as once, few, many or a class for expanded clones.

J: TRBJ1-5
size: few
D: -
V: TRBV7-9
CDR3: CASSNGMAGGPQHF
DNA: TGTGCCAGCAGCAACGGGATGGCGGGGGGGCCCCAGCATTTT

J: TRBJ2-1
size: many
D: TRBD1
V: TRBV24-1
CDR3: CATSDPQTHRGRFF
DNA: TGTGCCACCAGTGATCCCCAAACCCACAGGGGTAGGTTCTTC

J: TRBJ2-3
size: many
D: TRBD2
V: TRBV9
CDR3: CASSVGLAGGPRTDTQYF
DNA: TGTGCCAGCAGCGTGGGACTAGCGGGAGGGCCGCGCACAGATACGCAGTATTTT

J: TRBJ2-7
size: -
D: -
V: TRBV20-1
CDR3: CSANTRNLYEQYF
DNA: TGCAGTGCCAATACGAGGAACCTCTACGAGCAGTACTTC

J: TRBJ2-1
size: few
D: TRBD2
V: TRBV29-1
CDR3: CSVLGGIAGNEQFF
DNA: TGCAGCGTTTTAGGGGGTATAGCGGGGAATGAGCAGTTCTTC

J: TRBJ1-4
size: many
D: -
V: TRBV23-1
CDR3: CASSQLRQDINATNEKLFF
DNA: TGCGCCAGCAGTCAATTAAGACAGGATATAAATGCAACTAATGAAAAACTGTTTTTT

J: TRBJ2-1
size: -
D: -
V: TRBV7-2
CDR3: CASSLRGRESYNEQFF
DNA: TGTGCCAGCAGCTTAAGAGGGAGAGAGTCCTACAATGAGCAGTTCTTC

J: TRBJ2-4
size: -
D: -
V: TRBV5-6
CDR3: CASSLDGGNAKNIQYF
DNA: TGTGCCAGCAGCTTGGATGGGGGCAACGCCAAAAACATTCAGTACTTC

J: TRBJ2-3
size: few
D: -
V: TRBV25-1
CDR3: CASSEPAGGTDTQYF
DNA: TGTGCCAGCAGTGAGCCGGCAGGGGGGACAGATACGCAGTATTTT

J: TRBJ2-3
size: -
D: TRBD1
V: TRBV20-1
CDR3: CSASPGQGQDTQYF
DNA: TGCAGTGCCTCTCCGGGACAGGGGCAAGATACGCAGTATTTT

J: TRBJ1-6
size: -
D: -
V: TRBV5-1
CDR3: CASSLEGWSYNSPLHF
DNA: TGCGCCAGCAGCTTGGAAGGGTGGTCCTATAATTCACCCCTCCACTTT

J: TRBJ1-1
size: -
D: -
V: TRBV28
CDR3: CASRPPSLTGDTEAFF
DNA: TGTGCCAGCAGACCCCCAAGTTTAACGGGAGACACTGAAGCTTTCTTT

J: TRBJ1-1
size: few
D: TRBD1
V: TRBV7-9
CDR3: CASSPRTGDMNTEAFF
DNA: TGTGCCAGCAGCCCCAGGACAGGCGATATGAACACTGAAGCTTTCTTT

J: TRBJ2-7
size: -
D: TRBD2
V: TRBV29-1
CDR3: CSVEEGLAEGYEQYF
DNA: TGCAGCGTTGAAGAGGGACTAGCGGAGGGCTACGAGCAGTACTTC

J: TRBJ1-3
size: -
D: -
V: TRBV7-2
CDR3: CASSRIQTGFGNTIYF
DNA: TGTGCCAGCAGCCGGATCCAGACAGGCTTTGGAAACACCATATATTTT

J: TRBJ2-5
size: few
D: -
V: TRBV10-3
CDR3: CAISDAEETQYF
DNA: TGTGCCATCAGTGACGCAGAAGAGACCCAGTACTTC

J: TRBJ1-2
size: -
D: TRBD1
V: TRBV28
CDR3: CASSLWTGGLSYGYTF
DNA: TGTGCCAGCAGTTTATGGACAGGGGGTTTATCATATGGCTACACCTTC

J: TRBJ2-1
size: few
D: TRBD2
V: TRBV28
CDR3: CASSSFGRATYNEQFF
DNA: TGTGCCAGCAGTTCCTTCGGGAGGGCTACCTACAATGAGCAGTTCTTC

J: TRBJ2-2
size: few
D: -
V: TRBV5-1
CDR3: CASSPSVSGTGELFF
DNA: TGCGCCAGCAGCCCGAGCGTCTCTGGGACCGGGGAGCTGTTTTTT

J: TRBJ2-3
size: few
D: TRBD2
V: TRBV5-1
CDR3: CASSPGTSADTQYF
DNA: TGCGCCAGCAGCCCCGGGACTAGCGCAGATACGCAGTATTTT

J: TRBJ2-1
size: -
D: -
V: TRBV28
CDR3: CASSLRGWRYNEQFF
DNA: TGTGCCAGCAGTTTAAGGGGGTGGAGGTACAATGAGCAGTTCTTC

J: TRBJ1-4
size: few
D: -
V: TRBV7-6
CDR3: CASSLAPATNEKLFF
DNA: TGTGCCAGCAGCTTAGCGCCAGCAACTAATGAAAAACTGTTTTTT

J: TRBJ1-5
size: -
D: -
V: TRBV7-9
CDR3: CASSLFGQPQHF
DNA: TGTGCCAGCAGCTTATTTGGGCAGCCCCAGCATTTT

J: TRBJ2-7
size: few
D: TRBD2
V: TRBV6-2/TRBV6-3
CDR3: CASSYSILAKLSYEQYF
DNA: TGTGCCAGCAGTTACTCGATACTAGCGAAACTTTCCTACGAGCAGTACTTC

J: TRBJ1-5
size: -
D: -
V: TRBV3-1
CDR3: CASSQAGTFSNQPQHF
DNA: TGTGCCAGCAGCCAAGCAGGTACATTTAGCAATCAGCCCCAGCATTTT

J: TRBJ2-2
size: few
D: TRBD1
V: TRBV5-1
CDR3: CASSPGMGQLTGELFF
DNA: TGCGCCAGCAGCCCGGGGATGGGACAGCTAACCGGGGAGCTGTTTTTT

J: TRBJ2-7
size: many
D: -
V: TRBV29-1
CDR3: CSVEGQGKDEQYF
DNA: TGCAGCGTTGAAGGGCAGGGAAAGGACGAGCAGTACTTC

J: TRBJ2-7
size: -
D: -
V: TRBV27
CDR3: CASSLDWRGEQYF
DNA: TGTGCCAGCAGTTTAGACTGGAGGGGCGAGCAGTACTTC

J: TRBJ2-1
size: -
D: TRBD2
V: TRBV10-3
CDR3: CAISGLAGGNEQFF
DNA: TGTGCCATCAGCGGACTAGCGGGGGGCAATGAGCAGTTCTTC

J: TRBJ2-2
size: many
D: TRBD2
V: TRBV24-1
CDR3: CATSDLVGRDTGELFF
DNA: TGTGCCACCAGTGATTTGGTAGGGAGGGACACCGGGGAGCTGTTTTTT

J: TRBJ2-3
size: many
D: TRBD2
V: TRBV28
CDR3: CASSSGLASADTQYF
DNA: TGTGCCAGCAGTTCCGGACTAGCCTCGGCAGATACGCAGTATTTT

J: TRBJ1-5
size: -
D: -
V: TRBV28
CDR3: CASSFRGGNQPQHF
DNA: TGTGCCAGCAGTTTCCGGGGAGGCAATCAGCCCCAGCATTTT

J: TRBJ1-5
size: -
D: -
V: TRBV20-1
CDR3: CSASEGGAQPQHF
DNA: TGCAGTGCCTCGGAAGGAGGGGCTCAGCCCCAGCATTTT

J: TRBJ1-1
size: few
D: TRBD1
V: TRBV12-3/TRBV12-4
CDR3: CASSPWDRGLAFF
DNA: TGTGCCAGCAGTCCATGGGACAGGGGGCTAGCTTTCTTT

J: TRBJ2-6
size: -
D: TRBD2
V: TRBV14
CDR3: CASSPRGRAITGANVLTF
DNA: TGTGCCAGCAGCCCGCGAGGGAGGGCAATCACTGGGGCCAACGTCCTGACTTTC

J: TRBJ1-5
size: many
D: -
V: TRBV20-1
CDR3: CSASGATSNQPQHF
DNA: TGCAGTGCTAGTGGGGCTACTAGCAATCAGCCCCAGCATTTT

J: TRBJ1-5
size: many
D: -
V: TRBV2
CDR3: CASRLRLRSNQPQHF
DNA: TGTGCCAGCAGGTTAAGGTTGAGGAGCAATCAGCCCCAGCATTTT

J: TRBJ2-7
size: -
D: -
V: TRBV13
CDR3: CASSPRGGGYEQYF
DNA: TGTGCCAGCAGCCCTAGGGGTGGGGGGTACGAGCAGTACTTC

J: TRBJ1-3
size: -
D: -
V: TRBV29-1
CDR3: CSVVVGNTIYF
DNA: TGCAGCGTTGTAGTGGGAAACACCATATATTTT

J: TRBJ2-7
size: few
D: -
V: TRBV28
CDR3: CASSPFPGEASYEQYF
DNA: TGTGCCAGCAGTCCCTTCCCCGGGGAGGCTTCCTACGAGCAGTACTTC

J: TRBJ2-7
size: -
D: -
V: TRBV14
CDR3: CASSPYRDGSYEQYF
DNA: TGTGCCAGCAGCCCGTACCGGGACGGCTCCTACGAGCAGTACTTC

J: TRBJ2-7
size: -
D: TRBD2
V: TRBV7-2
CDR3: CASSLSGSGRYSYEQYF
DNA: TGTGCCAGCAGCTTATCTGGTAGCGGGAGGTATAGCTACGAGCAGTACTTC

J: TRBJ2-1
size: few
D: -
V: TRBV12-3/TRBV12-4
CDR3: CASSLNSPLNEQFF
DNA: TGTGCCAGCAGTTTGAACAGTCCCCTCAATGAGCAGTTCTTC

J: TRBJ2-5
size: -
D: -
V: TRBV28
CDR3: CASTWGRQKTQYF
DNA: TGTGCCAGCACCTGGGGGCGGCAGAAGACCCAGTACTTC

J: TRBJ2-2
size: once
D: TRBD2
V: TRBV6-5
CDR3: CASSYGGLAGQNTGELFF
DNA: TGTGCCAGCAGTTACGGGGGACTAGCGGGACAGAACACCGGGGAGCTGTTTTTT

J: TRBJ2-7
size: -
D: -
V: TRBV11-2
CDR3: CASSLDSNFYEQYF
DNA: TGTGCCAGCAGCTTAGATAGCAATTTCTACGAGCAGTACTTC

J: TRBJ2-5
size: many
D: -
V: TRBV29-1
CDR3: CSSNEGGPGETQYF
DNA: TGCAGCTCTAACGAGGGGGGGCCTGGAGAGACCCAGTACTTC

J: TRBJ2-3
size: many
D: -
V: TRBV29-1
CDR3: CSVVGNRGTDTQYF
DNA: TGCAGCGTTGTTGGTAACAGGGGCACAGATACGCAGTATTTT

J: TRBJ2-3
size: -
D: -
V: TRBV13
CDR3: CASSLALATDTQYF
DNA: TGTGCCAGCAGCTTAGCACTAGCCACAGATACGCAGTATTTT

J: TRBJ1-2
size: few
D: -
V: TRBV6-5
CDR3: CASRGDTYGYTF
DNA: TGTGCCAGCCGCGGGGATACCTATGGCTACACCTTC

J: TRBJ2-7
size: -
D: TRBD2
V: TRBV7-2
CDR3: CASSLARGGGAVEQYF
DNA: TGTGCCAGCAGCTTAGCGCGTGGCGGGGGGGCGGTCGAGCAGTACTTC

J: TRBJ1-2
size: many
D: TRBD1
V: TRBV18
CDR3: CASSPGQGGGYTF
DNA: TGTGCCAGCTCCCCCGGACAGGGGGGAGGCTACACCTTC

J: TRBJ1-1
size: many
D: TRBD1
V: TRBV5-1
CDR3: CASSSDRDTEAFF
DNA: TGCGCCAGCAGTTCGGACAGGGACACTGAAGCTTTCTTT

J: TRBJ2-7
size: many
D: TRBD1
V: TRBV20-1
CDR3: CSARQGEYEQYF
DNA: TGCAGTGCTAGGCAGGGGGAATACGAGCAGTACTTC

J: TRBJ1-1
size: many
D: -
V: TRBV12-3/TRBV12-4
CDR3: CASSRGTLMNTEAFF
DNA: TGTGCCAGCAGCCGAGGGACCCTAATGAACACTGAAGCTTTCTTT

J: TRBJ1-5
size: -
D: TRBD1
V: TRBV6-5
CDR3: CASSTGGLGQPQHF
DNA: TGTGCCAGCAGTACAGGGGGCTTAGGTCAGCCCCAGCATTTT

J: TRBJ1-4
size: -
D: -
V: TRBV6-1
CDR3: CASSPNWYEKLFF
DNA: TGTGCCAGCAGTCCTAATTGGTATGAAAAACTGTTTTTT

J: TRBJ2-7
size: many
D: -
V: TRBV29-1
CDR3: CSVEVQGTHEQYF
DNA: TGCAGCGTTGAAGTGCAGGGGACCCACGAGCAGTACTTC

J: TRBJ2-3
size: many
D: TRBD2
V: TRBV20-1
CDR3: CSAVTDLAGASPFSTDTQYF
DNA: TGCAGTGCTGTCACCGACTTAGCGGGTGCCTCCCCTTTTAGCACAGATACGCAGTATTTT